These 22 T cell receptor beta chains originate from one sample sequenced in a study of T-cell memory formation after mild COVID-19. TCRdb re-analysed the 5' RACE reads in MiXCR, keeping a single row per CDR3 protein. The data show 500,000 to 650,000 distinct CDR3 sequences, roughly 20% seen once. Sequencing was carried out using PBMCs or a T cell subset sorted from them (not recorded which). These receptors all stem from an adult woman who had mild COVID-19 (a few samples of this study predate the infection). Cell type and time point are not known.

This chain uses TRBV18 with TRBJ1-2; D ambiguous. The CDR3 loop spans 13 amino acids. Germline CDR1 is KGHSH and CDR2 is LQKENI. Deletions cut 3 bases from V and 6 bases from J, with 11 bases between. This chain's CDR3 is CASSPTRRDGYTF. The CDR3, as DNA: TGTGCCAGCTCACCGACCAGAAGGGATGGCTACACCTTC.

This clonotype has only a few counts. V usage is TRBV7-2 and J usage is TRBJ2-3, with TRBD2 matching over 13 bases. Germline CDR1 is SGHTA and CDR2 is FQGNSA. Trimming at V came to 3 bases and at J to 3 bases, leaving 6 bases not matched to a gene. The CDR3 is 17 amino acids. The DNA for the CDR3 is TGTGCCAGCAGCTTGGAACGGACTAGCGGGAGAACAGATACGCAGTATTTT. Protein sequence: CASSLERTSGRTDTQYF.

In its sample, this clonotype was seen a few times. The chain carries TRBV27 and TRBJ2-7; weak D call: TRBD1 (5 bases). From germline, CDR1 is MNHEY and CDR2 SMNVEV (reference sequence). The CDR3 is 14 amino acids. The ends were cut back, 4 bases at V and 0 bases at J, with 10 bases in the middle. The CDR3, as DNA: TGTGCCAGCAGTTCTAAGGGGAACTCCTACGAGCAGTACTTC. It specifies CASSSKGNSYEQYF.

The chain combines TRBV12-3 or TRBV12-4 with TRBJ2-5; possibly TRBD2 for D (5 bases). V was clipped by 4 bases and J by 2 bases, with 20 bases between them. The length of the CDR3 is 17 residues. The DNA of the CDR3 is TGTGCCAGCAGTTCCGTGCCTACTAGAGAGGCTCAAGAGACCCAGTACTTC. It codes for CASSSVPTREAQETQYF.

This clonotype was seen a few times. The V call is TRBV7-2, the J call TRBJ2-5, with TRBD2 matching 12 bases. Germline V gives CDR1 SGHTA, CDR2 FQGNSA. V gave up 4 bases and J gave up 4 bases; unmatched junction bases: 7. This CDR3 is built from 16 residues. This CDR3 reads CASSSSLAGGGETQYF. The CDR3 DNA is TGTGCCAGCAGCTCCTCACTAGCGGGAGGTGGAGAGACCCAGTACTTC.

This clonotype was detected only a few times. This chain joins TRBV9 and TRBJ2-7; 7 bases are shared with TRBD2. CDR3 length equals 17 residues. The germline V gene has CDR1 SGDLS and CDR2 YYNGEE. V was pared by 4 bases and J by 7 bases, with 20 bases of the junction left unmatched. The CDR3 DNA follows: TGTGCCAGCAGCCTCAAAAGAGGTGAAGGGCCGGGAGGAGAGCAGTACTTC. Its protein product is CASSLKRGEGPGGEQYF.

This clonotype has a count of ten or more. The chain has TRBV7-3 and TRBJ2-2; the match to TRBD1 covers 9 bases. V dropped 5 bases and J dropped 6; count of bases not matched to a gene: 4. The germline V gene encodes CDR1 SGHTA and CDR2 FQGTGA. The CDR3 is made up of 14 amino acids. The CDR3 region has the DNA TGTGCCAGCAGCGACCGGGACAGGGCCGGGGAGCTGTTTTTT. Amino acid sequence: CASSDRDRAGELFF.

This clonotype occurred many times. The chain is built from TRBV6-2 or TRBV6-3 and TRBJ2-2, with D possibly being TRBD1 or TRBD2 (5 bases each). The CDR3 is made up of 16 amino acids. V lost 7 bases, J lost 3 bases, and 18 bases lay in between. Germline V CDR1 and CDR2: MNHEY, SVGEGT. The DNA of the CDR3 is TGTGCCAGCACCTTAGCCGGGGCAGACTACACCGGGGAGCTGTTTTTT. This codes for CASTLAGADYTGELFF.

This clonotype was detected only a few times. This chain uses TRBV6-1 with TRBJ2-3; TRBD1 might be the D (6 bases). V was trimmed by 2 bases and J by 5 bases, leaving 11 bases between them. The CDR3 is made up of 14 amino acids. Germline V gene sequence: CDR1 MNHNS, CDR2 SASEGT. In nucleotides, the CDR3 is TGTGCCAGCAGTGAACTGGGGGCGGGAGATACGCAGTATTTT. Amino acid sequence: CASSELGAGDTQYF.

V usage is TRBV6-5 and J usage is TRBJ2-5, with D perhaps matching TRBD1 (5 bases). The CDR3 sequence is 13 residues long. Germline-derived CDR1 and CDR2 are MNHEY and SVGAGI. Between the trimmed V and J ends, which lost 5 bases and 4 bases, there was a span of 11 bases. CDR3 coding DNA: TGTGCCAGCAGTCAGGGATACAGAGAGACCCAGTACTTC. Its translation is CASSQGYRETQYF.

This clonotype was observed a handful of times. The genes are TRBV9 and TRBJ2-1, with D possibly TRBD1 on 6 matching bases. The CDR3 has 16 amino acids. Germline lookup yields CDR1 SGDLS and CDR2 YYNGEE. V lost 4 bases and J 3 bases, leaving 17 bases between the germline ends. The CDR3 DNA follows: TGTGCCAGCAGCAGGTGGGGGCAGTCGAACTACAATGAGCAGTTCTTC. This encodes CASSRWGQSNYNEQFF.

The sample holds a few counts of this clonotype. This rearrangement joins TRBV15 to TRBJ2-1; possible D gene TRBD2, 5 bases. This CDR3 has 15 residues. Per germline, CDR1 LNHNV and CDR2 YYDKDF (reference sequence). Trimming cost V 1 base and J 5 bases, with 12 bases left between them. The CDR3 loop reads CATSRALATNNEQFF. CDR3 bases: TGTGCCACCAGCAGAGCACTCGCGACTAACAATGAGCAGTTCTTC.

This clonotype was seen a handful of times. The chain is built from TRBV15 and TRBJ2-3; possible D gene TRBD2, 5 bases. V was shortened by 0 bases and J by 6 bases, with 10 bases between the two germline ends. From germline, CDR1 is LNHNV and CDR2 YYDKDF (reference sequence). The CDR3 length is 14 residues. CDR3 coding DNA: TGTGCCACCAGCAGAGATCCGAGGGCGGATACGCAGTATTTT. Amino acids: CATSRDPRADTQYF. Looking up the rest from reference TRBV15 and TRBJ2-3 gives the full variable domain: DAMVIQNPRYQVTQFGKPVTLSCSQTLNHNVMYWYQQKSSQAPKLLFHYYDKDFNNEADTPDNFQSRRPNTSFCFLDIRSPGLGDTAMYLCATSRDPRADTQYFGPGTRLTVL.

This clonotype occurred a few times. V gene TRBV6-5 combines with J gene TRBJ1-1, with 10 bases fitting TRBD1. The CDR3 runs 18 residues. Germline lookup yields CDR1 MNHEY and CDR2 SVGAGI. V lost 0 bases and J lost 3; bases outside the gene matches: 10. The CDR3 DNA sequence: TGTGCCAGCAGTTACTCTCGTCCGGGACAGGGGAGGGACACTGAAGCTTTCTTT. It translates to CASSYSRPGQGRDTEAFF.

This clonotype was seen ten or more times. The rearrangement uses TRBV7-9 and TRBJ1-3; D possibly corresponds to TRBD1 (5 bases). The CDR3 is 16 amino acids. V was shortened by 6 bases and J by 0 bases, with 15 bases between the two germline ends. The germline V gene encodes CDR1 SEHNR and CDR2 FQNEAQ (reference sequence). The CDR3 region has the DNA TGTGCCAGCAGATCCGGGACGGTGACCTCTGGAAACACCATATATTTT. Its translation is CASRSGTVTSGNTIYF.

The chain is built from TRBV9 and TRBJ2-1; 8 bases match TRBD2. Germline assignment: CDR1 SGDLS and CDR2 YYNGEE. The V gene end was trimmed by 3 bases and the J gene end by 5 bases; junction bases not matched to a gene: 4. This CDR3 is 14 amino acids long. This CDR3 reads CASSAPGLDNEQFF. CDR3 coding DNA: TGTGCCAGCAGCGCCCCGGGACTAGACAATGAGCAGTTCTTC.

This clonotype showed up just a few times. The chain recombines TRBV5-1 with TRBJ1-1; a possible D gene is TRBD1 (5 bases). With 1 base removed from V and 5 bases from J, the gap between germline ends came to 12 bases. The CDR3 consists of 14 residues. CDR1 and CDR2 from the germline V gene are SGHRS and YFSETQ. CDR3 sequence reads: CASSLLGGETEAFF. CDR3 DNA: TGCGCCAGCAGCTTGCTCGGGGGAGAAACTGAAGCTTTCTTT.

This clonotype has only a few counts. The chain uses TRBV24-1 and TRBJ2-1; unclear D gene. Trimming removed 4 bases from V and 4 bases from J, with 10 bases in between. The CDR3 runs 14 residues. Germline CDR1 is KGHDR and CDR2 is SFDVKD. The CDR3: CATSERPPYNEQFF. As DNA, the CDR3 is TGTGCCACCAGTGAACGGCCGCCTTACAATGAGCAGTTCTTC.

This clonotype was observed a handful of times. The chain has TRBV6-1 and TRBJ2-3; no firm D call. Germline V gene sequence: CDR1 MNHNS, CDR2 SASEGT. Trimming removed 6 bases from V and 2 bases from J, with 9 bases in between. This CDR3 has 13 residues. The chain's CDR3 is CASRTSHTDTQYF. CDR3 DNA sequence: TGTGCCAGCAGGACTTCACACACAGATACGCAGTATTTT.

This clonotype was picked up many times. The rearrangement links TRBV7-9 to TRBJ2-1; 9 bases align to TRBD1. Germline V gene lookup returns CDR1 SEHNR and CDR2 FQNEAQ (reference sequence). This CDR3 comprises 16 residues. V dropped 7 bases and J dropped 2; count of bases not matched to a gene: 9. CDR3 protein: CASNLDTGGAYNEQFF. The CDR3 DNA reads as TGTGCCAGCAACCTTGACACAGGGGGCGCCTACAATGAGCAGTTCTTC.

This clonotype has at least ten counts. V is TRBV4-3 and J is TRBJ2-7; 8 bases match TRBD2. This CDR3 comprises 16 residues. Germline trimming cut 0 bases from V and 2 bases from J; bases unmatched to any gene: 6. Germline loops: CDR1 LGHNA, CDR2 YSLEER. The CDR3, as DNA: TGCGCCAGCAGCCAAGATCCCGGGGGGGGCCCCTACGAGCAGTACTTC. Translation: CASSQDPGGGPYEQYF.

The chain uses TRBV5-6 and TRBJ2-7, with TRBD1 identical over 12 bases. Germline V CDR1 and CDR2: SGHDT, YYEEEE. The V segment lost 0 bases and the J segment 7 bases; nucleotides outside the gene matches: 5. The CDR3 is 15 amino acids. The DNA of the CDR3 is TGTGCCAGCAGCTTGGCGGGACAGGGGGCGTGGGAGCAGTACTTC. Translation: CASSLAGQGAWEQYF.